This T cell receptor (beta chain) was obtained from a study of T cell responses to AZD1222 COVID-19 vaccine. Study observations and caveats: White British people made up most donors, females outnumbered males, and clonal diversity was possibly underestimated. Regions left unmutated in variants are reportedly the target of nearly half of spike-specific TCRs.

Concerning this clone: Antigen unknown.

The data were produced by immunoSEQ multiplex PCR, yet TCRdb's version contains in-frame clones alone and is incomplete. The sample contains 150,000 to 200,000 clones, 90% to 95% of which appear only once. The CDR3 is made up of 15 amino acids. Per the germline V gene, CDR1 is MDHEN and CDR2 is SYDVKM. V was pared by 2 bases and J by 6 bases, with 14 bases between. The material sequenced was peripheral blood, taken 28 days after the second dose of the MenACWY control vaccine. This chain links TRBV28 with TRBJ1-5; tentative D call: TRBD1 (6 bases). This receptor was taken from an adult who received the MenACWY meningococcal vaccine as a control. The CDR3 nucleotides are TGTGCCAGCAGTTTAGCGCAGGGGAGGTTTCAGCCCCAGCATTTT. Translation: CASSLAQGRFQPQHF.